This T cell receptor (beta chain) was recovered during a study of CD8 T cells in Susac syndrome. A note on this clonotype: The antigen remains unidentified.

Study observations and caveats: The study recognized that its TCR sequencing and HLA analysis covered a relatively small number of individuals.

The authors reverse transcribed about 0.5 to 1 ug RNA with random hexamers. Multiplex PCR with immunoSEQ amplified the TCR beta CDR3 across 54 Vbeta and 13 Jbeta. TCRdb called the immunoSEQ multiplex PCR reads again in MiXCR, with one record for every CDR3 protein. The data show 90,000 to 150,000 distinct CDR3 sequences, around 94% seen once. The study sequenced TCR beta in blood CD8+ and CD4+ T cells. It was healthy donors who served as the controls, matched for age and sex. This receptor was obtained from a human donor in good health. Sequences were obtained from CD4+ T cells from PBMCs.

CDR3 residues: CASSTSNWMDEKLFF. The CDR3 DNA sequence: TGTGCCAGCAGTACCTCCAATTGGATGGATGAAAAACTGTTTTTT. This chain links TRBV2 with TRBJ1-4; D remains ambiguous. The CDR3 totals 15 residues. Per the germline V gene, CDR1 is SNHLY and CDR2 is FYNNEI. V was clipped by 5 bases and J by 6 bases, with 16 bases between them.